These T cell receptor beta chains were read from a single sample in a study of T-cell reconstitution after alpha-beta-depleted transplantation in children. TCRdb redid the calling of the PCR reads with MiXCR, one entry per CDR3 protein. This table holds 97,000 or so distinct CDR3 sequences, approximately 8% found once. The sample here was PBMCs, taken before TCRalphabeta/CD19-depleted stem cell transplant. These receptors were taken from a boy aged 2-9 years with acute lymphoblastic leukemia, due to receive a stem cell transplant. Each CDR3 is given with its conserved first and last residue. The D gene is left open where the match is weak. The size field is filled for only some rows; it gives once, few, many or a size class.

d_gene: NA
v_gene: TRBV20-1
j_gene: TRBJ1-4
abundance: many
CDR3aa: CSARGGHPNEKLFF
CDR3nt: TGCAGTGCTAGGGGGGGACACCCTAATGAAAAACTGTTTTTT

d_gene: TRBD2
v_gene: TRBV6-2/TRBV6-3
j_gene: TRBJ2-7
abundance: NA
CDR3aa: CASTLAGGGNEQYF
CDR3nt: TGTGCCAGCACCCTAGCGGGGGGTGGCAACGAGCAGTACTTC

d_gene: NA
v_gene: TRBV5-1
j_gene: TRBJ2-7
abundance: many
CDR3aa: CASSLRDTEFSRAQYF
CDR3nt: TGCGCCAGCAGTCTCCGGGACACCGAGTTTTCACGTGCGCAGTACTTC

d_gene: TRBD2
v_gene: TRBV20-1
j_gene: TRBJ2-1
abundance: many
CDR3aa: CSVAGFSYNEQFF
CDR3nt: TGCAGTGTAGCGGGTTTCTCCTACAATGAGCAGTTCTTC

d_gene: NA
v_gene: TRBV20-1
j_gene: TRBJ2-1
abundance: NA
CDR3aa: CSAVEWESYNEQFF
CDR3nt: TGCAGTGCTGTAGAGTGGGAGTCCTACAATGAGCAGTTCTTC

d_gene: TRBD1
v_gene: TRBV6-1
j_gene: TRBJ2-3
abundance: NA
CDR3aa: CASSETTGATDTQYF
CDR3nt: TGTGCCAGCAGCGAAACCACAGGGGCCACAGATACGCAGTATTTT

d_gene: NA
v_gene: TRBV27
j_gene: TRBJ1-1
abundance: NA
CDR3aa: CASSLSIQYRATEAFF
CDR3nt: TGTGCCAGCAGTTTATCGATCCAGTACAGGGCCACTGAAGCTTTCTTT

d_gene: NA
v_gene: TRBV2
j_gene: TRBJ1-5
abundance: many
CDR3aa: CASSEQGLGNQPQHF
CDR3nt: TGTGCCAGCAGTGAACAGGGATTGGGCAATCAGCCCCAGCATTTT

d_gene: TRBD2
v_gene: TRBV7-8
j_gene: TRBJ2-7
abundance: NA
CDR3aa: CASSLSGSYEQYF
CDR3nt: TGTGCCAGCAGCCTTAGCGGGAGTTACGAGCAGTACTTC

d_gene: TRBD2
v_gene: TRBV5-8
j_gene: TRBJ2-3
abundance: large
CDR3aa: CASSSWTSGGTDTQYF
CDR3nt: TGTGCCAGCAGCTCGTGGACTAGCGGGGGGACAGATACGCAGTATTTT

d_gene: NA
v_gene: TRBV7-9
j_gene: TRBJ1-1
abundance: NA
CDR3aa: CASTAGLNTEAFF
CDR3nt: TGTGCCAGCACCGCAGGGCTGAACACTGAAGCTTTCTTT

d_gene: NA
v_gene: TRBV6-1
j_gene: TRBJ1-5
abundance: NA
CDR3aa: CASSDYGGGNQPQHF
CDR3nt: TGTGCCAGCAGTGACTACGGGGGCGGGAATCAGCCCCAGCATTTT

d_gene: NA
v_gene: TRBV2
j_gene: TRBJ2-2
abundance: many
CDR3aa: CASSYQDTGELFF
CDR3nt: TGTGCCAGCAGTTATCAAGATACCGGGGAGCTGTTTTTT

d_gene: TRBD1
v_gene: TRBV20-1
j_gene: TRBJ1-6
abundance: NA
CDR3aa: CSADTGGGSPLHF
CDR3nt: TGCAGTGCTGATACAGGGGGCGGCTCACCCCTCCACTTT

d_gene: TRBD2
v_gene: TRBV20-1
j_gene: TRBJ2-5
abundance: many
CDR3aa: CSARGTSGGLPQETHYF
CDR3nt: TGCAGTGCTAGAGGGACTAGCGGGGGGTTGCCCCAAGAGACCCATTACTTC

d_gene: TRBD1
v_gene: TRBV5-1
j_gene: TRBJ1-4
abundance: few
CDR3aa: CASSADGQGSNEKLFF
CDR3nt: TGCGCCAGCAGCGCGGACGGACAGGGCTCTAATGAAAAACTGTTTTTT

d_gene: NA
v_gene: TRBV9
j_gene: TRBJ2-3
abundance: many
CDR3aa: CASSSRAHPPDTQYF
CDR3nt: TGTGCCAGCAGCTCCCGGGCCCACCCCCCAGATACGCAGTATTTT

d_gene: TRBD2
v_gene: TRBV25-1
j_gene: TRBJ2-1
abundance: many
CDR3aa: CASSAQAGNLNEQFF
CDR3nt: TGTGCCAGCAGTGCCCAAGCGGGGAACCTCAATGAGCAGTTCTTC

d_gene: NA
v_gene: TRBV6-4
j_gene: TRBJ2-3
abundance: many
CDR3aa: CASSRGSTDTQYF
CDR3nt: TGTGCCAGCAGCCGGGGATCTACAGATACGCAGTATTTT

d_gene: NA
v_gene: TRBV5-6
j_gene: TRBJ1-1
abundance: many
CDR3aa: CASSPQSVRWTEAFF
CDR3nt: TGTGCCAGCAGCCCCCAGAGTGTTCGGTGGACTGAAGCTTTCTTT

d_gene: NA
v_gene: TRBV5-6
j_gene: TRBJ1-3
abundance: few
CDR3aa: CASQIGPNSGNTIYF
CDR3nt: TGTGCCAGCCAAATAGGCCCTAACTCTGGAAACACCATATATTTT

d_gene: TRBD2
v_gene: TRBV27
j_gene: TRBJ2-1
abundance: NA
CDR3aa: CASGGKGLAGVTEQFF
CDR3nt: TGTGCCAGCGGGGGGAAGGGACTAGCGGGGGTCACGGAGCAGTTCTTC

d_gene: NA
v_gene: TRBV2
j_gene: TRBJ1-1
abundance: NA
CDR3aa: CASPNTDGLVTEAFF
CDR3nt: TGTGCCAGCCCTAACACTGACGGACTAGTCACTGAAGCTTTCTTT

d_gene: NA
v_gene: TRBV15
j_gene: TRBJ2-5
abundance: many
CDR3aa: CATSPPGHTRTQYF
CDR3nt: TGTGCCACCAGCCCGCCGGGACACACCAGAACCCAGTACTTC

d_gene: TRBD2
v_gene: TRBV6-5
j_gene: TRBJ2-7
abundance: NA
CDR3aa: CASSRSGGLSSYEQYF
CDR3nt: TGTGCCAGTTCCCGGAGCGGGGGCCTGAGCTCCTACGAGCAGTACTTC

d_gene: NA
v_gene: TRBV6-5
j_gene: TRBJ2-2
abundance: NA
CDR3aa: CASSYSNTGELFF
CDR3nt: TGTGCCAGCAGTTACTCGAACACCGGGGAGCTGTTTTTT

d_gene: NA
v_gene: TRBV4-2
j_gene: TRBJ1-6
abundance: many
CDR3aa: CASSQGRSPLHF
CDR3nt: TGTGCCAGCAGCCAAGGGAGATCACCCCTCCACTTT

d_gene: NA
v_gene: TRBV10-3
j_gene: TRBJ2-6
abundance: many
CDR3aa: CATTSSYSGANVLTF
CDR3nt: TGTGCCACCACCTCCTCATACTCTGGGGCCAACGTCCTGACTTTC

d_gene: NA
v_gene: TRBV6-5
j_gene: TRBJ2-1
abundance: few
CDR3aa: CASRVHNEQFF
CDR3nt: TGTGCCAGCAGGGTCCACAATGAGCAGTTCTTC

d_gene: TRBD1
v_gene: TRBV28
j_gene: TRBJ1-3
abundance: NA
CDR3aa: CASSPTTGVNSGNTIYF
CDR3nt: TGTGCCAGCAGTCCAACGACAGGGGTAAACTCTGGAAACACCATATATTTT

d_gene: TRBD1
v_gene: TRBV11-2
j_gene: TRBJ2-3
abundance: many
CDR3aa: CASSSRQGASTDTQYF
CDR3nt: TGTGCCAGCAGCTCCCGACAGGGGGCCAGCACAGATACGCAGTATTTT

d_gene: NA
v_gene: TRBV12-3/TRBV12-4
j_gene: TRBJ1-3
abundance: many
CDR3aa: CASSGTARNTIYF
CDR3nt: TGTGCCAGCAGCGGGACCGCCCGAAACACCATATATTTT

d_gene: NA
v_gene: TRBV20-1
j_gene: TRBJ2-1
abundance: many
CDR3aa: CSARALGGREQFF
CDR3nt: TGCAGTGCTAGGGCCCTGGGGGGCCGGGAGCAGTTCTTC

d_gene: NA
v_gene: TRBV15
j_gene: TRBJ1-3
abundance: NA
CDR3aa: CATSPRRNTIYF
CDR3nt: TGTGCCACCAGCCCAAGGAGGAACACCATATATTTT

d_gene: NA
v_gene: TRBV7-3
j_gene: TRBJ2-3
abundance: NA
CDR3aa: CASSPEGRSTDTQYF
CDR3nt: TGTGCCAGCAGCCCCGAAGGGAGGTCCACAGATACGCAGTATTTT

d_gene: NA
v_gene: TRBV10-2
j_gene: TRBJ2-1
abundance: few
CDR3aa: CASSEGSDSDEQFF
CDR3nt: TGCGCCAGCAGTGAGGGTTCTGATTCGGATGAGCAGTTCTTC

d_gene: NA
v_gene: TRBV11-2
j_gene: TRBJ2-7
abundance: NA
CDR3aa: CASSLDRLSYEQYF
CDR3nt: TGTGCCAGCAGCTTAGACAGGCTTTCCTACGAGCAGTACTTC

d_gene: NA
v_gene: TRBV20-1
j_gene: TRBJ1-6
abundance: many
CDR3aa: CSARQPMPSSPLHF
CDR3nt: TGCAGTGCTAGACAGCCCATGCCCTCCTCACCCCTCCACTTT

d_gene: TRBD1
v_gene: TRBV5-1
j_gene: TRBJ1-4
abundance: NA
CDR3aa: CASSIRQGTNEKLFF
CDR3nt: TGCGCCAGCAGCATCAGACAGGGGACTAATGAAAAACTGTTTTTT

d_gene: TRBD1
v_gene: TRBV7-2
j_gene: TRBJ2-1
abundance: many
CDR3aa: CASTLDRGHNNEQFF
CDR3nt: TGTGCCAGCACACTTGACAGGGGACACAACAATGAGCAGTTCTTC

d_gene: NA
v_gene: TRBV5-5
j_gene: TRBJ1-4
abundance: few
CDR3aa: CASSTRGATNEKLFF
CDR3nt: TGTGCCAGCAGCACCCGGGGTGCAACTAATGAAAAACTGTTTTTT

d_gene: NA
v_gene: TRBV12-3/TRBV12-4
j_gene: TRBJ1-6
abundance: few
CDR3aa: CASSYSYNSPLHF
CDR3nt: TGTGCCAGCAGTTACTCCTATAATTCACCCCTCCACTTT

d_gene: NA
v_gene: TRBV7-9
j_gene: TRBJ2-1
abundance: many
CDR3aa: CASSPGPLNEQFF
CDR3nt: TGTGCCAGCAGCCCGGGACCCCTCAATGAGCAGTTCTTC

d_gene: NA
v_gene: TRBV3-1
j_gene: TRBJ2-1
abundance: many
CDR3aa: CASSQDLKDLWSSYNEQFF
CDR3nt: TGTGCCAGCAGCCAAGATTTGAAGGACCTTTGGAGCTCCTACAATGAGCAGTTCTTC

d_gene: NA
v_gene: TRBV14
j_gene: TRBJ2-6
abundance: NA
CDR3aa: CASSQAQGSPSGANVLTF
CDR3nt: TGTGCCAGCAGCCAAGCCCAGGGGTCACCCTCTGGGGCCAACGTCCTGACTTTC

d_gene: NA
v_gene: TRBV4-1
j_gene: TRBJ2-4
abundance: many
CDR3aa: CASSQGLLAKNIQYF
CDR3nt: TGCGCCAGCAGCCAAGGATTACTAGCCAAAAACATTCAGTACTTC

d_gene: NA
v_gene: TRBV20-1
j_gene: TRBJ1-1
abundance: many
CDR3aa: CSARYRVLAFF
CDR3nt: TGCAGTGCTCGATACAGGGTGTTAGCTTTCTTT

d_gene: TRBD1
v_gene: TRBV9
j_gene: TRBJ2-5
abundance: NA
CDR3aa: CASSEGAGVGQETQYF
CDR3nt: TGTGCCAGCAGCGAGGGGGCCGGGGTAGGGCAAGAGACCCAGTACTTC

d_gene: NA
v_gene: TRBV6-4
j_gene: TRBJ2-6
abundance: many
CDR3aa: CASSEGTGANVLTF
CDR3nt: TGTGCCAGCAGTGAGGGGACTGGGGCCAACGTCCTGACTTTC

d_gene: NA
v_gene: TRBV20-1
j_gene: TRBJ2-7
abundance: NA
CDR3aa: CSATGRLPYEQYF
CDR3nt: TGCAGTGCAACAGGACGGCTCCCCTACGAGCAGTACTTC

d_gene: TRBD1
v_gene: TRBV9
j_gene: TRBJ2-7
abundance: many
CDR3aa: CASSNDRAAHEQYF
CDR3nt: TGTGCCAGCAGCAACGACAGGGCGGCCCACGAGCAGTACTTC

d_gene: TRBD2
v_gene: TRBV10-3
j_gene: TRBJ2-5
abundance: many
CDR3aa: CATGGGETQYF
CDR3nt: TGTGCCACCGGGGGGGGAGAGACCCAGTACTTC

d_gene: TRBD1
v_gene: TRBV9
j_gene: TRBJ2-2
abundance: many
CDR3aa: CASRTGGNTGELFF
CDR3nt: TGTGCCAGCAGAACAGGGGGGAACACCGGGGAGCTGTTTTTT

d_gene: NA
v_gene: TRBV3-1
j_gene: TRBJ1-2
abundance: NA
CDR3aa: CASSKLPGSANYGYTF
CDR3nt: TGTGCCAGCAGCAAGTTGCCAGGGTCGGCTAACTATGGCTACACCTTC

d_gene: NA
v_gene: TRBV4-3
j_gene: TRBJ2-6
abundance: few
CDR3aa: CASSQDGRRANVLTF
CDR3nt: TGCGCCAGCAGCCAAGACGGACGGAGGGCCAACGTCCTGACTTTC

d_gene: TRBD1
v_gene: TRBV18
j_gene: TRBJ1-1
abundance: few
CDR3aa: CASWKGQAGGNTEAFF
CDR3nt: TGTGCCAGCTGGAAAGGACAGGCCGGGGGGAACACTGAAGCTTTCTTT

d_gene: NA
v_gene: TRBV20-1
j_gene: TRBJ2-4
abundance: NA
CDR3aa: CSARNSILAKNIQYF
CDR3nt: TGCAGTGCCCGCAACAGTATACTAGCCAAAAACATTCAGTACTTC

d_gene: NA
v_gene: TRBV5-1
j_gene: TRBJ2-1
abundance: many
CDR3aa: CASTPGGAGSYNEQFF
CDR3nt: TGCGCCAGCACCCCCGGCGGGGCGGGGTCCTACAATGAGCAGTTCTTC

d_gene: TRBD1
v_gene: TRBV9
j_gene: TRBJ2-1
abundance: many
CDR3aa: CASSALTGGRYNEQFF
CDR3nt: TGTGCCAGCAGCGCTCTTACAGGGGGCAGATACAATGAGCAGTTCTTC

d_gene: NA
v_gene: TRBV4-3
j_gene: TRBJ2-1
abundance: few
CDR3aa: CASSRQIYGRNEQFF
CDR3nt: TGCGCCAGCAGCCGCCAGATATACGGACGCAATGAGCAGTTCTTC